This T cell receptor (beta chain) was captured in a study of blood T cell repertoires in COVID-19. Study-wide context: Sites in the United States, Italy and Spain provided acute and convalescent COVID-19 samples. Sample material is recorded as cDNA or gDNA derived from T cells, B-cell-depleted T cells, or PBMCs.

The CDR3 loop spans 12 amino acids. Germline V gene sequence: CDR1 ENHRY, CDR2 SYGVKD. The germline V and J ends were trimmed by 7 bases and 5 bases, with 12 bases remaining between them. In the original workflow: Estimation of nucleated cell counts relied on the amplification of reference gene primers. The data were produced by immunoSEQ multiplex PCR, yet TCRdb's version contains in-frame clones alone and is incomplete. That table supplies the V and J calls and clone size; D and trimming were determined from the DNA. The data contain some 270,000 clones, 75% to 90% of them singletons. The clonotype originates from a woman in her forties who had recovered from COVID-19. Sequencing was done on a sample of peripheral blood. V is TRBV10-3 and J is TRBJ2-7; D is perhaps TRBD2 (5 bases). CDR3 nucleotide sequence: TGTGCCATCATGGGTGCGGGTCACGAGCAGTACGTC. This translates into CAIMGAGHEQYV.